This T cell receptor (beta chain) was sequenced during a study of brain T cells in children with intractable seizures (dated by TCRdb to the early 2020s). Concerning the study at large: Resected brain tissue from some 53 pediatric epilepsy surgery cases was first screened for immune gene transcripts using a NanoString immunology panel. Among the approximately 12 selected surgery cases, pre-surgery blood was additionally sequenced for eight, leaving four cases with brain tissue only.

The germline V gene provides CDR1 LGHNT and CDR2 FRNRAP. The germline ends are 11 bases apart after V is trimmed by 1 base and J by 5 bases. The CDR3 holds 14 amino acids from the cysteine to the phenylalanine. Kept here is only the CDR3 DNA, which spans 42 bases and is read in frame from base 1. Results and caveats for the whole study, not just this receptor: The patients' HCMV serostatus was not known, and viral specificity was inferred solely from CDR3 sequence similarity. Because sequencing depth differed between pre- and post-surgery blood, the absence of clones from the pre-surgery sample may reflect undersampling.

The immunoSEQ assay was applied to genomic DNA to generate the TCR beta chain sequences. On the authors' methods: CDR3 sequences that did not begin with the conserved framework cysteine at position 104 were removed manually. Clonality was calculated as one minus the normalized Shannon's Diversity Index, with values ranging from 0 (maximal diversity) to 1 (oligoclonal). Chi-squared comparison-of-proportions tests were used to check whether the frequency of the same CDR3 differed between samples, for example brain versus blood. Public clonotypes were found by searching immuneACCESS, and the VDJdb browser was used to assess similarity to known antiviral clonotypes. What TCRdb holds here is the immuneACCESS table cut down to in-frame rearrangements. Part of the clones is not present; checked against another copy, under half of the missing clones reflect an unresolved V gene, and the others are unexplained. D and trimming were read from the DNA, whereas the V and J calls and clone size are those reported in that table. The sample contains roughly 110,000 clones, 90% to 95% of them found a single time. The top ten clones comprise about 3.8% of the sample.

The time point label of this sample denotes: resected brain tissue, or blood drawn just prior to surgery. Surgery cases with the highest brain T cell transcript signatures were selected for TCR beta chain sequencing of brain tissue and, where available, blood. Patients had been treated with at least one anti-epileptic drug before surgery. TCR-sequenced patients were children with drug-resistant epilepsy due to tuberous sclerosis complex, focal cortical dysplasia, Rasmussen encephalitis or hemimegalencephaly. Blood samples were drawn just before the epilepsy surgery. The Monarch genomic DNA purification kit was used to extract bulk genomic DNA from unsorted brain tissue and from whole blood. A word on this clone: The antigen this receptor binds is unknown. No quality values exist for individual bases; no much larger clone is one base distant.

Material: peripheral blood, obtained at surgery. The chain employs TRBV12-5 and TRBJ1-2, with the D segment identity uncertain. The TCR comes from a boy under two years old with hemimegalencephaly and intractable seizures. At the DNA level, the sequence is TGTGCTAGTGGTTTGGCCCCGAGCAGGTATGGCTACACCTTC. Its protein reads: CASGLAPSRYGYTF.